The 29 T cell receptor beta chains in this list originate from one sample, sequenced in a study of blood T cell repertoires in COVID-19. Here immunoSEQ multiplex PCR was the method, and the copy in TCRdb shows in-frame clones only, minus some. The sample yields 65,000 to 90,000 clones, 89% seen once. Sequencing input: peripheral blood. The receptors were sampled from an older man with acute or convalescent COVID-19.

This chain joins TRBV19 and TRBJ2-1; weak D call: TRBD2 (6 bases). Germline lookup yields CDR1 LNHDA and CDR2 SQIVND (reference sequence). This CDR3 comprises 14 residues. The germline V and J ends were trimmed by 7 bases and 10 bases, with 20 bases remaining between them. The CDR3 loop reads CASTGTHSAGEQFF. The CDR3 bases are TGTGCCAGTACCGGGACTCACTCCGCCGGGGAGCAGTTCTTC.

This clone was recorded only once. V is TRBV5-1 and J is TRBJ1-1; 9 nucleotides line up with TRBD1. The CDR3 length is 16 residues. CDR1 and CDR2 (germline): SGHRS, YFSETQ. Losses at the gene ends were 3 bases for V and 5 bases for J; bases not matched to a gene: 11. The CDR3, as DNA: TGCGCCAGCAGCTCTACTTTTGGGACAGGGAGGACTGAAGCTTTCTTT. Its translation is CASSSTFGTGRTEAFF.

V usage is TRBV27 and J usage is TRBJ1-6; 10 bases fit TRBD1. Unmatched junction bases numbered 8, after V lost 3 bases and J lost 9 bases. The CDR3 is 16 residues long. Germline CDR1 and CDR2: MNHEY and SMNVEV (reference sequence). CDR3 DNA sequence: TGTGCCAGCAGTTTCGGGGACAGGGGACGGAGTTCACCCCTCCACTTT. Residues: CASSFGDRGRSSPLHF.

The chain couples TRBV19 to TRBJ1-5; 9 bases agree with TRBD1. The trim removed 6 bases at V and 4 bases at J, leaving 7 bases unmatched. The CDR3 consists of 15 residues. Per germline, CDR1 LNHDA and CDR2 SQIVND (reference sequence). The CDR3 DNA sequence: TGTGCCAGTAGGGGGGGGGACAGGGTGAATCAGCCCCAGCATTTT. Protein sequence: CASRGGDRVNQPQHF.

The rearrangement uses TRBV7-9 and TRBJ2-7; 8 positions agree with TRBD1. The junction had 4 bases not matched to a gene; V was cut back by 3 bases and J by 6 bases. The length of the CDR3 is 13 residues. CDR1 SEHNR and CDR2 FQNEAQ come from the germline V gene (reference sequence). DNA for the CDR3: TGTGCCAGCAGCTTGACAGGGGTTTCCGAGCAGTACTTC. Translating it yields CASSLTGVSEQYF. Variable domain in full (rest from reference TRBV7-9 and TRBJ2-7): DTGVSQNPRHKITKRGQNVTFRCDPISEHNRLYWYRQTLGQGPEFLTYFQNEAQLEKSRLLSDRFSAERPKGSFSTLEIQRTEQGDSAMYLCASSLTGVSEQYFGPGTRLTVT.

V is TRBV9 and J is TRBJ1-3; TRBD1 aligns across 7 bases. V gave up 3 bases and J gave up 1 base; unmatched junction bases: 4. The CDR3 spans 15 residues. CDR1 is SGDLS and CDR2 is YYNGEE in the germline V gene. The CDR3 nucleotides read TGTGCCAGCAGCGCCCAGGGACAGTCTGGAAACACCATATATTTT. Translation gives CASSAQGQSGNTIYF.

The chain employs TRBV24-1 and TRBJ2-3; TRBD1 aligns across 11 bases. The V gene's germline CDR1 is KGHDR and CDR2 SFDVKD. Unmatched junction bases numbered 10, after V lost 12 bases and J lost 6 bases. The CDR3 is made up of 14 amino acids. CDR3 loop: CAVSDRGLGDTQYF. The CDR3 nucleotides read TGTGCCGTCTCGGACAGGGGGCTCGGGGATACGCAGTATTTT.

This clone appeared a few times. CDR3 sequence: CASSLWDRSSYEQYF. CDR3 in DNA: TGTGCCAGCAGCCTCTGGGACAGGAGCTCCTACGAGCAGTACTTC. The chain uses TRBV7-9 and TRBJ2-7; 8 bases are a match to TRBD1. Germline CDR1 SEHNR, CDR2 FQNEAQ (reference sequence). The CDR3 consists of 15 residues. The V and J ends lost 5 bases and 0 bases, in that order; junction bases with no gene match: 6.

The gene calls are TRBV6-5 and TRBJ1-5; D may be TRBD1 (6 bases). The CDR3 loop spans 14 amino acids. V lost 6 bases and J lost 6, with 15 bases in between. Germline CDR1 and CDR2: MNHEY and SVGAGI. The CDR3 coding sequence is TGTGCCAGCAGAGGGACACCTGAGGGTCAGCCCCAGCATTTT. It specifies CASRGTPEGQPQHF.

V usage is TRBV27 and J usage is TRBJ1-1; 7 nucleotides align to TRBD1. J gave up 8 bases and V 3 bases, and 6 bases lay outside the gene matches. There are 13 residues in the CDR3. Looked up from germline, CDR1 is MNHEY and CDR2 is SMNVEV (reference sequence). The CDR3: CASSFVDREEAFF. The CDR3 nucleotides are TGTGCCAGCAGTTTCGTCGACAGGGAGGAAGCTTTCTTT.

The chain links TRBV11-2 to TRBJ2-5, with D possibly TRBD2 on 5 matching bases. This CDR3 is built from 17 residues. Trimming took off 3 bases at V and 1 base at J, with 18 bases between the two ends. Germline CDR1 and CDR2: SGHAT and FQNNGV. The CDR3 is CASSLGVVGQVQETQYF. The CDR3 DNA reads TGTGCCAGCAGCTTGGGAGTGGTCGGGCAGGTCCAAGAGACCCAGTACTTC.

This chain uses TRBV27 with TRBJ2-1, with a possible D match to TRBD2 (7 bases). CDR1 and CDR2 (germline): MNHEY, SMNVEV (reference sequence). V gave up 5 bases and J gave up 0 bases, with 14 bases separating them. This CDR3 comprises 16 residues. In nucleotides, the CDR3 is TGTGCCAGCAGTCCCCGGGGGGCCGTCTCCTACAATGAGCAGTTCTTC. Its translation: CASSPRGAVSYNEQFF.

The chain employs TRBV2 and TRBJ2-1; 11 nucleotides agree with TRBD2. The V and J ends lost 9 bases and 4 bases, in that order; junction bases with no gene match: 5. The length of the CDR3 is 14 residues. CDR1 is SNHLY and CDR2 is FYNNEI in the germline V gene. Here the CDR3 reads CASPTSGNYNEQFF. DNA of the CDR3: TGTGCCAGTCCGACTAGCGGGAATTACAATGAGCAGTTCTTC.

CDR3 sequence reads: CAFLRPRGNEKLFF. The CDR3 bases are TGTGCTTTCTTGAGGCCCCGGGGGAATGAAAAACTGTTTTTT. The rearrangement uses TRBV21-1 and TRBJ1-4. TRBV21-1 is classified as a pseudogene. This CDR3 is built from 14 residues.

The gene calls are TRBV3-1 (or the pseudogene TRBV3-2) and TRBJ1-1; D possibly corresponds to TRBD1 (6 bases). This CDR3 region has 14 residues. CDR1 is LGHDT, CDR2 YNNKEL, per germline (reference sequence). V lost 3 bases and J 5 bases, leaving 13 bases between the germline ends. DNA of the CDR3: TGTGCCAGCAGCCAGCCGGGACAAGATACTGAAGCTTTCTTT. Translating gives CASSQPGQDTEAFF.

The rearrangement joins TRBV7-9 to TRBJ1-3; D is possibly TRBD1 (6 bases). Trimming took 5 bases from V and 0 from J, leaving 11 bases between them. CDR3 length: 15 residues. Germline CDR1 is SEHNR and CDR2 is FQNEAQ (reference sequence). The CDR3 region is CASSRTTGSGNTIYF. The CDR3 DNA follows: TGTGCCAGCAGCCGGACGACAGGCTCTGGAAACACCATATATTTT.

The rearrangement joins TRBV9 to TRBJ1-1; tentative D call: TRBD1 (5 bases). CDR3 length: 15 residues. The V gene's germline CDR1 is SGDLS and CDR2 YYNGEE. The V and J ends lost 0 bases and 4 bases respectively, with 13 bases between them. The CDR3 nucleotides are TGTGCCAGCAGCGTAGCGGGGGTGGGAGCCACTGAAGCTTTCTTT. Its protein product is CASSVAGVGATEAFF.

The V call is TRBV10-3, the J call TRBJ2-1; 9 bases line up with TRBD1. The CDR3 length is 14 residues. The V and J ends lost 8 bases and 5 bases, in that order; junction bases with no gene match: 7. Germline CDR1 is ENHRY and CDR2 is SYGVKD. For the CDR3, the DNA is TGTGCCATCGCCGGGACAGGGAGCCACAATGAGCAGTTCTTC. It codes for CAIAGTGSHNEQFF.

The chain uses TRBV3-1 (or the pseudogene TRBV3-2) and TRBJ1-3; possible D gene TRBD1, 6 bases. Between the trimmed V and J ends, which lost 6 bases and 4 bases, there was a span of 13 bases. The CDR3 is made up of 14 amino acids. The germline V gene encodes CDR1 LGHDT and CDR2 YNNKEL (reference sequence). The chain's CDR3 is CASRDSKAGNTIYF. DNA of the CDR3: TGTGCCAGCAGGGACAGTAAAGCGGGAAACACCATATATTTT.

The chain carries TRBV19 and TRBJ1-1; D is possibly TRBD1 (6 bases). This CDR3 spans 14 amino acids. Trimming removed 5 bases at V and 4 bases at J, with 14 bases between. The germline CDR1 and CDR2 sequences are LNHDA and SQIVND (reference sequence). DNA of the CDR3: TGTGCCAGTAGTCCCAAGGGGGTAGGCACTGAAGCTTTCTTT. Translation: CASSPKGVGTEAFF.

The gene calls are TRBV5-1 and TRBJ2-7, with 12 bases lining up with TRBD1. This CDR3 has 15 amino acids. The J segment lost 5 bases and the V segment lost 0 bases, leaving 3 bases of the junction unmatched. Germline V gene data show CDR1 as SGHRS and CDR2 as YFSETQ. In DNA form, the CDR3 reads TGCGCCAGCAGCTTGGCTGGGACAGGGGGCCACGAGCAGTACTTC. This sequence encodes CASSLAGTGGHEQYF.

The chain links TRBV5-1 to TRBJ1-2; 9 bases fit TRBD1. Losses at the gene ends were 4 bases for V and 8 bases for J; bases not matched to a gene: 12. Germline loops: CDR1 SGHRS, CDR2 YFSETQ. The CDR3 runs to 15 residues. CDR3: CASSPEPTGGRGYTF. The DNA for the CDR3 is TGCGCCAGCAGCCCGGAACCGACAGGGGGAAGAGGCTACACCTTC.

CDR3 nucleotide sequence: TGTGCCACCAGTGCCGCGGGGGGACAGGGCCCATTAAGCTCCTACAATGAGCAGTTCTTC. It codes for CATSAAGGQGPLSSYNEQFF. The chain links TRBV24-1 to TRBJ2-1; a weak D match, TRBD1 (9 bases). Germline CDR1 is KGHDR and CDR2 is SFDVKD. Trimming removed 5 bases from V and 0 bases from J, with 25 bases in between. This CDR3 spans 20 amino acids.

CDR3 sequence: CASSQVGHSNYGYTF. The CDR3 region has the DNA TGTGCCAGCAGCCAGGTGGGACACTCGAACTATGGCTACACCTTC. The chain links TRBV3-1 (or the pseudogene TRBV3-2) to TRBJ1-2; perhaps TRBD1 as D (6 bases). This CDR3 is 15 amino acids long. The ends were cut back, 3 bases at V and 2 bases at J, with 13 bases in the middle. CDR1 and CDR2 from the germline V gene are LGHDT and YNNKEL (reference sequence).

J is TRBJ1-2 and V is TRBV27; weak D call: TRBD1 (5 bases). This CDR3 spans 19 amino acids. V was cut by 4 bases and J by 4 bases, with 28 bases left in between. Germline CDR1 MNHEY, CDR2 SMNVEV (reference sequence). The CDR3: CASSSGGVGRAPSLYGYTF. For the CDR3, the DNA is TGTGCCAGCAGTTCCGGAGGGGTGGGCAGGGCACCGTCGCTCTATGGCTACACCTTC.

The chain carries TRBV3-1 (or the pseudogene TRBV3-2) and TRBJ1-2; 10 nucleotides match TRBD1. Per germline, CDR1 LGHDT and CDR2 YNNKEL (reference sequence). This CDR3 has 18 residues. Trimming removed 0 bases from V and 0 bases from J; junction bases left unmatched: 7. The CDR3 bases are TGTGCCAGCAGCCAAGAAGGGACAGGGGCCGCCGCTAACTATGGCTACACCTTC. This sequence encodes CASSQEGTGAAANYGYTF.

CDR3 sequence: CASSWGLAGETQYF. The CDR3 region has the DNA TGCGCCAGCAGCTGGGGACTAGCGGGGGAGACCCAGTACTTC. The rearrangement links TRBV5-1 to TRBJ2-5; 13 bases are a match to TRBD2. Germline CDR1 and CDR2: SGHRS and YFSETQ. The length of the CDR3 is 14 residues. The J segment lost 5 bases and the V segment lost 3 bases, leaving 1 base of the junction unmatched. Full variable domain (outside the CDR3, taken from reference TRBV5-1 and TRBJ2-5): KAGVTQTPRYLIKTRGQQVTLSCSPISGHRSVSWYQQTPGQGLQFLFEYFSETQRNKGNFPGRFSGRQFSNSRSEMNVSTLELGDSALYLCASSWGLAGETQYFGPGTRLLVL.

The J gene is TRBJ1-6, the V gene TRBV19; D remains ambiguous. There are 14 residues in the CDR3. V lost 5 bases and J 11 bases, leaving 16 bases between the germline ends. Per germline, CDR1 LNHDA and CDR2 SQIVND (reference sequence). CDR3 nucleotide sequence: TGTGCCAGTAGTTCGACTTATTACTTCCCACCCCTCCACTTT. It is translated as CASSSTYYFPPLHF.

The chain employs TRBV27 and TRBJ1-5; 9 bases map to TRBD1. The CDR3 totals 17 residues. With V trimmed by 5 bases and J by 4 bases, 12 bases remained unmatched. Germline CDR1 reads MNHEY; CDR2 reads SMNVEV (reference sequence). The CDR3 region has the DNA TGTGCCAGCAGTCCCCTCGGACAGGGGAAGATGAATCAGCCCCAGCATTTT. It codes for CASSPLGQGKMNQPQHF.